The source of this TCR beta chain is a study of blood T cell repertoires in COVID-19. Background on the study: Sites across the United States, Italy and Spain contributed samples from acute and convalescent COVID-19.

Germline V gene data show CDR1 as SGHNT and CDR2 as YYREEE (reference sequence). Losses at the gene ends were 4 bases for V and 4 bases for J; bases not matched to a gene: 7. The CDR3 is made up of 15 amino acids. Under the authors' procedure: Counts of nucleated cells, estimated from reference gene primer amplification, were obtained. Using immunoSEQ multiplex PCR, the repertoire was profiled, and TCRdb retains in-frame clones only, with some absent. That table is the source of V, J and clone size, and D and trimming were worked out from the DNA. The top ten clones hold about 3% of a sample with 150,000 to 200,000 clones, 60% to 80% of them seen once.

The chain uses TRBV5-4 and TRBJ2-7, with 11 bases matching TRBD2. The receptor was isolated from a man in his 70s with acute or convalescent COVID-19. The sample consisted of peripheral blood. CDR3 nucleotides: TGTGCCAGCAGCCAAACTAGCGGGAGTGGGTACGAGCAGTACTTC. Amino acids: CASSQTSGSGYEQYF.